This T cell receptor (beta chain) was identified during a study of shared clonotypes between healthy human individuals. Naive CD8 populations comprised CD45RO-negative cells positively selected for CCR7, excluding terminally differentiated effector memory CD45RA+ cells. This CDR3 has 12 amino acids. The V and J ends lost 11 bases and 0 bases, in that order; junction bases with no gene match: 4. In germline, CDR1 is SEHNR, CDR2 FQNEAQ (reference sequence). TCRdb's copy holds only in-frame clones and misses some; the assay was immunoSEQ multiplex PCR. The table includes about 2.2 million clones, 80% to 95% detected once. General study results and limits: Sampling covered nothing but blood. Tissue TCR repertoires likely differ from those found in blood.

With respect to this clone: Its antigen is as yet unknown.

The J gene is TRBJ2-7, the V gene TRBV7-9; 7 positions match TRBD2. The specimen sequenced was naive CD8+ T cells from PBMCs. The source is a man in his late teens or twenties in good health. Some clones in this sample may be carry-over from other donors' samples. CDR3 residues: CACGGVSYEQYF. In nucleotides, the CDR3 is TGTGCCTGTGGGGGGGTCTCCTACGAGCAGTACTTC.